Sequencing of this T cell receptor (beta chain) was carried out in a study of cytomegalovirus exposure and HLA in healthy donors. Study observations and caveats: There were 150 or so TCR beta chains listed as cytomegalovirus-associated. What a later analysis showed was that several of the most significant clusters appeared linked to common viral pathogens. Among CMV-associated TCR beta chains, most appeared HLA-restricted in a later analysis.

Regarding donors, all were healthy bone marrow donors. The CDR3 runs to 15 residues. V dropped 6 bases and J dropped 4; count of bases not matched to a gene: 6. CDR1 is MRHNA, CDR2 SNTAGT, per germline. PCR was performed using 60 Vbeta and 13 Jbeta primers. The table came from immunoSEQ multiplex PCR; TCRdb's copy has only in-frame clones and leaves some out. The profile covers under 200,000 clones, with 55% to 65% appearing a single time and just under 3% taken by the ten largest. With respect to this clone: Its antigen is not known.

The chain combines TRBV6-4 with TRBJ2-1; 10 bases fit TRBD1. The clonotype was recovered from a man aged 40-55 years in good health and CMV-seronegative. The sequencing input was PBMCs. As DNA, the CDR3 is TGTGCCAGCAGCGAACCGGGACAGGGGTACAATGAGCAGTTCTTC. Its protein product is CASSEPGQGYNEQFF.